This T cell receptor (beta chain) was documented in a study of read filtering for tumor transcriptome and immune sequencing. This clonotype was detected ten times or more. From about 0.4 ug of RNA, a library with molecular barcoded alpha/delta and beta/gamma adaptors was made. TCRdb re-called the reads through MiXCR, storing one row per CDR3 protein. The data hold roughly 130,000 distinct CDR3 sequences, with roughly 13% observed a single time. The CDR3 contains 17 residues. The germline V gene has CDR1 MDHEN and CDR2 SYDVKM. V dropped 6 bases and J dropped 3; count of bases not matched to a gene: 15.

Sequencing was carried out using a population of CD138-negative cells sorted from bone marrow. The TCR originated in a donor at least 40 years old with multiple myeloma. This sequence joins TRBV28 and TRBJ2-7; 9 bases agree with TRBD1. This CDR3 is CASRAAGTGTLRYEQYF. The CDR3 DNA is TGTGCCAGCAGGGCCGCCGGGACAGGGACCCTGCGCTACGAGCAGTACTTC.